The clone carrying this T cell receptor (beta chain) was picked up many times. Its antigen is not identified. The sample originates from a study of human T cells and chemical hapten exposure. About the study: Patch tests delivered 0.01% DPC to the upper back and were evaluated at 6 days.

The time point denotes: pre-sensitization, week 0. Treatment denoted: therapeutic diphenylcyclopropenone sensitization with weekly scalp DPC. Whole blood that had not been fractionated was the source of extracted total RNA. Per the original data handling: From around 25,000 to 690,000 TCRs were found per sample, with a median of about 100,000. TCRdb processed the RACE reads anew with MiXCR; each CDR3 protein has one entry. These V and J calls rely on TCRdb rather than the paper's analysis. Of 35,000 to 40,000 distinct CDR3 sequences listed, around 12% are singletons. The study's findings and limits: The number of TCRs over 1 in 1000 frequency stayed unchanged after DPC.

This receptor was taken from a woman between 35 and 50 years old with alopecia areata. Some clones in this sample may be carry-over from other donors' samples. This material consisted of whole blood, taken in connection with sensitization to the hapten diphenylcyclopropenone (DPC).

The CDR3 sequence: CASSLDPGRKDTQYF. The CDR3 nucleotides are TGCGCCAGCAGCTTGGATCCGGGGCGTAAAGATACGCAGTATTTT. The V and J genes are TRBV5-1 and TRBJ2-3; D might be TRBD1 or TRBD2, each matching 5 bases. The CDR3 runs to 15 residues. V gave up 0 bases and J gave up 5 bases, with 13 bases separating them. Germline V lookup: CDR1 SGHRS, CDR2 YFSETQ.